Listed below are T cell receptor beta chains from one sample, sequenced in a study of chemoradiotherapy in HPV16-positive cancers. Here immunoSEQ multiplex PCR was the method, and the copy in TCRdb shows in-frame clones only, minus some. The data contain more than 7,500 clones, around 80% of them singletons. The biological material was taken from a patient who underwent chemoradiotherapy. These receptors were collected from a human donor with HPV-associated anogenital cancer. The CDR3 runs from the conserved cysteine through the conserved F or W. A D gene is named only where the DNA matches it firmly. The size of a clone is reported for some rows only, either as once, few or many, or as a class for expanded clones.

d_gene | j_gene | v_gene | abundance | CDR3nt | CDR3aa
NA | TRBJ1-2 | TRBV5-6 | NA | TGTGCCAGCAGCTTGGACGGGCCCCAGGGGGGCTACACCTTC | CASSLDGPQGGYTF
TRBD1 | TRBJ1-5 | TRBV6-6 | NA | TGTGCCAGCACCCAGGGGGGAGACAGTCAGCCCCAGCATTTT | CASTQGGDSQPQHF
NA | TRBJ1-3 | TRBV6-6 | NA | TGTGCCAGCAGGGTATTGGGTGGAAACACCATATATTTT | CASRVLGGNTIYF
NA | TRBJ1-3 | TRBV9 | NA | TGTGCCAGCAGCGCACCCAACTCTGGAAACACCATATATTTT | CASSAPNSGNTIYF
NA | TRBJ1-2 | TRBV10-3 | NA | TGTGCCACGCAGGAACATGCTAACTATGGCTACACCTTC | CATQEHANYGYTF
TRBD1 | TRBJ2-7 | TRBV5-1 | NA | TGCGCCAGCAGCTTAACGGGACAGGGACACGAGCAGTACTTC | CASSLTGQGHEQYF
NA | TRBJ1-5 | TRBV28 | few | TGTGCCAGCAGTTGGGTTAGTCGACAGGTCCTCGGTAAATCAGCGCCCCAGCATTTT | CASSWVSRQVLGKSAPQHF
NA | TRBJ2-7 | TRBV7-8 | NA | TGTGCCAGCAGCTTAGGGTCAGGGTACTCCTACGAGCAGTACTTC | CASSLGSGYSYEQYF
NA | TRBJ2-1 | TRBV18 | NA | TGTGCCAGCTCACCAGAGCTGAGCTCCTACAATGAGCAGTTCTTC | CASSPELSSYNEQFF
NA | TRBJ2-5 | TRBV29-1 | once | TGCAGCGTTGGTTCCCGCGGACTGGACCAAGAGACCCAGTACTTC | CSVGSRGLDQETQYF
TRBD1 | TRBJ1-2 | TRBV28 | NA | TGTGCCAGCAGGCGGGACAGGGGGCAGAGTGGCTACACCTTC | CASRRDRGQSGYTF
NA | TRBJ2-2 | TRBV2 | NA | TGTGCCAGCAAAGGCACCGGGGAGCTGTTTTTT | CASKGTGELFF
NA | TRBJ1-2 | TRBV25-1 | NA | TGTGCCAGCAGTGAAGGAAGAGGGTTTGGCTACACCTTC | CASSEGRGFGYTF
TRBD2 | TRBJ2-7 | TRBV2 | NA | TGTGCCAGCGGGCGGGAGGCAATCTACGAGCAGTACTTC | CASGREAIYEQYF
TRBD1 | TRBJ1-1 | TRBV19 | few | TGTGCCAGTGAACGAGGGGGCCACACTGAAGCTTTCTTT | CASERGGHTEAFF
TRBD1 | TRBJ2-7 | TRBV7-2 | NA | TGTGCCAGCAGCTTAGGGACAGGGACCTACGAGCAGTACTTC | CASSLGTGTYEQYF